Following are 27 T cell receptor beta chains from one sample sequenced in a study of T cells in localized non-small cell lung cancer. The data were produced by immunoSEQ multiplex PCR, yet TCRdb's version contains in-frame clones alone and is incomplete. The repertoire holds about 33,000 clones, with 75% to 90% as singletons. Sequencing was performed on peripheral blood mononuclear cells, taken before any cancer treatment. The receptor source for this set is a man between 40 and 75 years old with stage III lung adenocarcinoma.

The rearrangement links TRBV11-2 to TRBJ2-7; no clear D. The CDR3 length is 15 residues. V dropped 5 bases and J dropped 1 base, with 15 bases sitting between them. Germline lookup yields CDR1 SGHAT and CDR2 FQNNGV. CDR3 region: CASSPSAVVSYEQYF. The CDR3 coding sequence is TGTGCCAGCAGCCCCAGTGCAGTGGTGTCCTACGAGCAGTACTTC.

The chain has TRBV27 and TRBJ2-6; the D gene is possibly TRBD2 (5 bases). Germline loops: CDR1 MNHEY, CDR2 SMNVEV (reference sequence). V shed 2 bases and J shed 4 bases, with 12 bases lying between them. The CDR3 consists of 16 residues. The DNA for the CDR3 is TGTGCCAGCAGTTTAGAGGGTCTAGTAGGGGCCAACGTCCTGACTTTC. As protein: CASSLEGLVGANVLTF.

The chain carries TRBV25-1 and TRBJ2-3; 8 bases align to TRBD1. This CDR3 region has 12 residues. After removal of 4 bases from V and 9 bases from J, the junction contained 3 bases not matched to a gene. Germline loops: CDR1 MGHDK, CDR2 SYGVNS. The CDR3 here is CASSGQGYTQYF. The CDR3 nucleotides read TGTGCCAGCAGTGGACAGGGGTACACGCAGTATTTT.

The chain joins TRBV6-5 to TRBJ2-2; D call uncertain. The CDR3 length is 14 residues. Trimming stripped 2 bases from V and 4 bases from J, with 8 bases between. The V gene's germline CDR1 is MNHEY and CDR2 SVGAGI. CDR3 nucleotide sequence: TGTGCCAGCAGTTACGATTCGGGCACCGGGGAGCTGTTTTTT. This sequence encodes CASSYDSGTGELFF.

CDR3 protein: CASSLGAGETQYF. The CDR3 bases are TGTGCCAGCAGCTTAGGGGCAGGAGAGACCCAGTACTTC. V usage is TRBV7-2 and J usage is TRBJ2-5; D unresolved. This CDR3 is built from 13 residues. From germline, CDR1 is SGHTA and CDR2 FQGNSA. Trimming took 1 base from V and 4 from J, leaving 7 bases between them.

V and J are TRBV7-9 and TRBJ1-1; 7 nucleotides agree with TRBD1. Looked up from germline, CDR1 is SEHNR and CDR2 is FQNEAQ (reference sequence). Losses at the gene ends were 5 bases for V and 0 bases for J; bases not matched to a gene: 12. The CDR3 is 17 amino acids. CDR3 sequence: CASSDLEGAWVNTEAFF. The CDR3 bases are TGTGCCAGCAGCGATCTTGAGGGGGCCTGGGTGAACACTGAAGCTTTCTTT.

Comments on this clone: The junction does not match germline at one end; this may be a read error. CDR3 in DNA: TGTGCCAGCAGCCTGTCGACAGGGGCGAATAACGATGGCTACACCTTC. It codes for CASSLSTGANNDGYTF. The J gene is TRBJ1-2, the V gene TRBV14; 8 positions agree with TRBD1. CDR1 is SGHDN, CDR2 FVKESK, per germline. The CDR3 length is 16 residues.

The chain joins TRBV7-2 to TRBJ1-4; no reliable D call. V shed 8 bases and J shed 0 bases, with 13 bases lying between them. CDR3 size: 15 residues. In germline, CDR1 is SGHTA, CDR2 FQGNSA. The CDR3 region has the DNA TGTGCCAGCCAATGGGAAGCTGCAACTAATGAAAAACTGTTTTTT. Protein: CASQWEAATNEKLFF. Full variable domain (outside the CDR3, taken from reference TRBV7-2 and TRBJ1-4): GAGVSQSPSNKVTEKGKDVELRCDPISGHTALYWYRQSLGQGLEFLIYFQGNSAPDKSGLPSDRFSAERTGGSVSTLTIQRTQQEDSAVYLCASQWEAATNEKLFFGSGTQLSVL.

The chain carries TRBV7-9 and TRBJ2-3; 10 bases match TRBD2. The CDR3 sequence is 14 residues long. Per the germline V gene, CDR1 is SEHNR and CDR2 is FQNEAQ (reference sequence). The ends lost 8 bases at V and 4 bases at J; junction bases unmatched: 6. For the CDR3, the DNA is TGTGCCAGCGACCCCAGCGGGGGGGCAGATACGCAGTATTTT. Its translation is CASDPSGGADTQYF.

CDR3 residues: CASSLPDTQYF. The DNA of the CDR3 is TGTGCCAGCAGCTTGCCAGATACGCAGTATTTT. The chain couples TRBV7-2 to TRBJ2-3; D call uncertain. The CDR3 runs 11 residues. Germline loops: CDR1 SGHTA, CDR2 FQGNSA. The germline V and J ends were trimmed by 3 bases and 4 bases, with 2 bases remaining between them.

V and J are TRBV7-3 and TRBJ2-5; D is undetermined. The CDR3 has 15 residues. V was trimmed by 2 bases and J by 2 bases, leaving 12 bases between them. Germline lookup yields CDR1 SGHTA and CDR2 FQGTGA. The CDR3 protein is CASSLYGLGQETQYF. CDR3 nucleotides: TGTGCCAGCAGCTTATATGGCCTGGGGCAAGAGACCCAGTACTTC.

The chain's CDR3 is CASSPGGTGNTGELFF. Written as DNA, the CDR3 is TGTGCCAGCAGCCCCGGAGGTACGGGGAACACCGGGGAGCTGTTTTTT. The chain couples TRBV5-4 to TRBJ2-2; tentatively, D is TRBD2 (5 bases). V was pared by 4 bases and J by 1 base, with 14 bases between. Germline V gene data show CDR1 as SGHNT and CDR2 as YYREEE (reference sequence). This CDR3 has 16 amino acids.

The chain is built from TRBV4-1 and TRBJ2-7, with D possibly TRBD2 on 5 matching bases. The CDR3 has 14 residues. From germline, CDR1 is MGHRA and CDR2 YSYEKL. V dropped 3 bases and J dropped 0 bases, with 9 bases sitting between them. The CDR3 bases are TGCGCCAGCAGCCAGGGAGCAAACTCCTACGAGCAGTACTTC. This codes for CASSQGANSYEQYF.

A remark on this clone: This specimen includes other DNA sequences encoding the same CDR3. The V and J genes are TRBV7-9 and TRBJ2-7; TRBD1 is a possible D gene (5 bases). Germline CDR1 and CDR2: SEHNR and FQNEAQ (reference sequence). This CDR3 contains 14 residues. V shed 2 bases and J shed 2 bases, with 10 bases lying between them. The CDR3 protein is CASSLLQGPYEQYF. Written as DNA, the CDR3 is TGTGCCAGCAGCTTATTGCAGGGCCCCTACGAGCAGTACTTC.

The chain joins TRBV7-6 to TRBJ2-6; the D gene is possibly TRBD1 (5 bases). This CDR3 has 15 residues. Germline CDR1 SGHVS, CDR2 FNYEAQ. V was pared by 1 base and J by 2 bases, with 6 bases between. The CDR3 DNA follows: TGTGCCAGCAGCTTAGTAGGGGCTGGGGCCAACGTCCTGACTTTC. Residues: CASSLVGAGANVLTF.

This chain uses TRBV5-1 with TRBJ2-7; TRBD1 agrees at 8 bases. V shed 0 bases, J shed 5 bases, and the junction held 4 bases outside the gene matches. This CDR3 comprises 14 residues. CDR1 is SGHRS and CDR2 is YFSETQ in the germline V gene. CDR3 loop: CASSLGRGRDEQYF. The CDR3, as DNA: TGCGCCAGCAGCTTGGGCAGGGGGCGCGACGAGCAGTACTTC. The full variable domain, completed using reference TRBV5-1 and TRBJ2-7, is KAGVTQTPRYLIKTRGQQVTLSCSPISGHRSVSWYQQTPGQGLQFLFEYFSETQRNKGNFPGRFSGRQFSNSRSEMNVSTLELGDSALYLCASSLGRGRDEQYFGPGTRLTVT.

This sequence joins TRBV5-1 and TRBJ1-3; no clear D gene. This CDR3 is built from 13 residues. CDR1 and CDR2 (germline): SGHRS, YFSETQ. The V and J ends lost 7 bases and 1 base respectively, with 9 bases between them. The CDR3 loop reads CASAIRSGNTIYF. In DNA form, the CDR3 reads TGCGCCAGCGCGATTCGGTCTGGAAACACCATATATTTT.

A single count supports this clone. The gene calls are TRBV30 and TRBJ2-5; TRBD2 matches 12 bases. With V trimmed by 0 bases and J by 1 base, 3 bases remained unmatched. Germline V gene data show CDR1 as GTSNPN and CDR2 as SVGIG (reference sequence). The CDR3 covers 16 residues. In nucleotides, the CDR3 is TGTGCCTGGAGTGTACTAGCGGGGGGTCCCCAAGAGACCCAGTACTTC. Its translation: CAWSVLAGGPQETQYF.

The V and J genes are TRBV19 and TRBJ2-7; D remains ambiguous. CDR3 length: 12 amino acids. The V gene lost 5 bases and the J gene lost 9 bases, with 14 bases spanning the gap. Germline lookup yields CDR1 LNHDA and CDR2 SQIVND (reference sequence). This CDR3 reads CASSSGGRWQYF. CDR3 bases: TGTGCCAGTAGTTCCGGCGGAAGGTGGCAGTACTTC. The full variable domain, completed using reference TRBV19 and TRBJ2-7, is DGGITQSPKYLFRKEGQNVTLSCEQNLNHDAMYWYRQDPGQGLRLIYYSQIVNDFQKGDIAEGYSVSREKKESFPLTVTSAQKNPTAFYLCASSSGGRWQYFGPGTRLTVT.

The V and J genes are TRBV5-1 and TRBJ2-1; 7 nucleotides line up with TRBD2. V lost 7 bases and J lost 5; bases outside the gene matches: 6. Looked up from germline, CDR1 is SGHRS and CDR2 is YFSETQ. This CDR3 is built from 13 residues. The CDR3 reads CASSQGGNNEQFF. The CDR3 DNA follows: TGCGCCAGCTCTCAGGGAGGGAACAATGAGCAGTTCTTC.

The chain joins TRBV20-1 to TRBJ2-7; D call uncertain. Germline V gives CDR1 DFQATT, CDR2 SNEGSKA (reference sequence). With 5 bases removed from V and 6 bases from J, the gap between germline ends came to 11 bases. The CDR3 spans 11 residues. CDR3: CSAGPSGEQYF. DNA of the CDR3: TGCAGTGCTGGACCGTCCGGCGAGCAGTACTTC.

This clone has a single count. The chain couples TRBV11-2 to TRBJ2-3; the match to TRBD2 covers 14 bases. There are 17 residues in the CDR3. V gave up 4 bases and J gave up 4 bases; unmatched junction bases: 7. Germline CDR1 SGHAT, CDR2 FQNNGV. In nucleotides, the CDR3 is TGTGCCAGCAGCTCAAGGACTAGCGGGGGGAGGGCAGATACGCAGTATTTT. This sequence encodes CASSSRTSGGRADTQYF.

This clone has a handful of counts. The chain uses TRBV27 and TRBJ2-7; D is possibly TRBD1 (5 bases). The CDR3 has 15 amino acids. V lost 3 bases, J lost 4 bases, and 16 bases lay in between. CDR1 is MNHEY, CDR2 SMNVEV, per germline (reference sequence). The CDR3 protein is CASSFGAALLYEQYF. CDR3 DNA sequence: TGTGCCAGCAGTTTTGGGGCAGCTCTCCTTTACGAGCAGTACTTC.

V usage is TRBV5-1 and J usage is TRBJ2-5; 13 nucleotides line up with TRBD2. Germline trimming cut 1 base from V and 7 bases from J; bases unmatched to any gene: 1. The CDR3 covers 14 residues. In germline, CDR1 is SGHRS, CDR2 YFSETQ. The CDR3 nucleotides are TGCGCCAGCAGCTTGAGACTAGCGGGGGGGACCCAGTACTTC. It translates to CASSLRLAGGTQYF.

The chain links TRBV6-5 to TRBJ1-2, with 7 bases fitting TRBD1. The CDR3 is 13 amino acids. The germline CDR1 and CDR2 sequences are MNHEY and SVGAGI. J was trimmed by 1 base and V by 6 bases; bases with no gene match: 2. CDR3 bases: TGTGCCAGCAGAGGGGACAGTAACTATGGCTACACCTTC. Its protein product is CASRGDSNYGYTF.

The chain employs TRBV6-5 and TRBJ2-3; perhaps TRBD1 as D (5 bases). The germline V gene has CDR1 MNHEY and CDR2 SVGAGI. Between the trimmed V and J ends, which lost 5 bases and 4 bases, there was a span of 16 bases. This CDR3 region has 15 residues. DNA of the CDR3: TGTGCCAGCAGTGGAGTAGACAGTGGGGCAGATACGCAGTATTTT. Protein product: CASSGVDSGADTQYF.

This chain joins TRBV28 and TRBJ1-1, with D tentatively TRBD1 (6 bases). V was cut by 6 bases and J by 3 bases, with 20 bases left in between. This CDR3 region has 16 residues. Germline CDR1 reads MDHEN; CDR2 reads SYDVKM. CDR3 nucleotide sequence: TGTGCCAGCAGCCTGCCACGGACACCAGGGGACACTGAAGCTTTCTTT. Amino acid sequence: CASSLPRTPGDTEAFF.